Listed below are T cell receptor beta chains from one sample, sequenced in a study of cytomegalovirus exposure and HLA in healthy donors. Clones were read by immunoSEQ multiplex PCR, and TCRdb kept only the in-frame ones, dropping some. This table holds about 110,000 clones, 82% found once. The source material was PBMCs. The receptors originated from a man aged 25-45 years in good health and CMV-seropositive. Both conserved end residues are part of each CDR3. A D gene is named only where the DNA matches it firmly. Size tells how often a clone was seen (once, few, many) or the class of an expanded clone, and some rows leave it out.

v_call	j_call	clone_size	d_call	cdr3_aa
TRBV5-1	TRBJ2-5	-	TRBD2	CASSPWTSGAQETQYF
TRBV7-9	TRBJ2-2	-	-	CASSLARTLIGELFF
TRBV5-6	TRBJ2-2	-	-	CASSFISGAGELFF
TRBV5-1	TRBJ2-5	few	-	CASSLTAQETQYF
TRBV2	TRBJ2-2	few	TRBD2	CASSDGGLAGGPDTGELFF
TRBV23-1	TRBJ1-4	-	TRBD1	CASSPEHRGEKLFF
TRBV6-1	TRBJ1-6	-	TRBD1	CASSDRTGSGSPLHF
TRBV25-1	TRBJ1-6	-	TRBD1	CASERGQGNSPLHF
TRBV14	TRBJ1-1	-	-	CASSQDYGQSMNTEAFF
TRBV2	TRBJ2-3	-	TRBD2	CASSRLAGQGADTQYF
TRBV18	TRBJ2-7	-	-	CASSPPGLGSEQYF
TRBV2	TRBJ2-1	-	TRBD1	CASTPDRGAVNEQFF
TRBV5-1	TRBJ2-1	-	-	CASSILGGYNEQFF
TRBV6-6	TRBJ1-3	few	-	CASSISSGNTIYF
TRBV25-1	TRBJ1-1	-	-	CASSEYERERVCF
TRBV30	TRBJ2-5	-	-	CAWSLYQETQYF
TRBV27	TRBJ2-4	-	-	CASSLGTAPKNIQYF
TRBV6-4	TRBJ1-2	-	-	CASSPDSQPNYGYTF
TRBV6-1	TRBJ2-3	-	-	CASMIQRSVDTQYF
TRBV29-1	TRBJ2-2	-	-	CSRGDANTGELFF
TRBV11-2	TRBJ2-5	once	TRBD2	CASSPPGLAGLETQYF
TRBV23-1	TRBJ1-6	-	TRBD1	CASTQSRDRASPLHF
TRBV28	TRBJ2-7	-	-	CASSLAQGGEQYF
TRBV27	TRBJ2-1	few	-	CASISLASYNEQFF
TRBV7-2	TRBJ2-1	-	-	CASSLESSSYNEQFF
TRBV5-1	TRBJ1-1	-	TRBD1	CASSQLIFSGQGNTEAFF
TRBV5-1	TRBJ2-5	-	-	CASSSIPLDSTQYF
TRBV19	TRBJ1-3	once	TRBD1	CASSIRGTDRSGNTIYF
TRBV18	TRBJ2-3	-	-	CASCRDTSTDTQYF
TRBV7-2	TRBJ2-5	-	TRBD2	CFSGTYQETQYF
TRBV21-1	TRBJ1-1	-	-	CASSKGLRTDYEAFF
TRBV7-2	TRBJ2-7	-	-	CASSIYRAEQYF
TRBV5-1	TRBJ2-7	-	TRBD1	CASRTGTGSYEQYF
TRBV5-1	TRBJ2-5	-	TRBD2	CASTTGAGGPQETQYF
TRBV5-5	TRBJ1-1	-	-	CASSYGGSYTEAFF
TRBV30	TRBJ2-1	-	TRBD2	CAWSTGEGGEYNEQFF
TRBV4-2	TRBJ2-2	-	TRBD1	CASSQVGQGDTGELFF
TRBV14	TRBJ1-5	-	-	CASSQQADYSNQPQHF
TRBV5-6	TRBJ1-2	once	-	CASSLRQGTYGYTF
TRBV7-9	TRBJ1-2	-	-	CSSSVKEFNYGYTF
TRBV2	TRBJ2-1	-	TRBD2	CASSEEGTSGLSYNEQFF
TRBV7-8	TRBJ2-6	-	-	CASSLGHSGANGLTF